These T cell receptor beta chains were read from a single sample in a study of CXCR3-negative and CXCR3-positive naive CD8 T cells. TCRdb reprocessed the 5' RACE reads and reports one entry per CDR3 protein, with no DNA. The table for this sample gives about 58,000 distinct CDR3 sequences. The sequenced material came from naive CXCR3- CD8+ T cells from blood. The source of these receptors is a human donor in good health. Some clones in this sample may be carry-over from other donors' samples. The CDR3 runs from the conserved cysteine through the conserved F or W. Each record gives: clone size, J gene, V gene, CDR3 protein. The listing skips clone size in some rows; elsewhere it reads once, few, many or a size class.

abundance: NA; j_gene: TRBJ1-2; v_gene: TRBV7-9; CDR3aa: CASRSGIYGYTF
abundance: NA; j_gene: TRBJ2-3; v_gene: TRBV7-3; CDR3aa: CASSLGDYSTDTQYF
abundance: NA; j_gene: TRBJ2-7; v_gene: TRBV6-6; CDR3aa: CATCRVPYEQYF
abundance: NA; j_gene: TRBJ1-1; v_gene: TRBV9; CDR3aa: CASSVIGGNTEAFF
abundance: NA; j_gene: TRBJ2-5; v_gene: TRBV5-1; CDR3aa: CASSPHKGKETQYF
abundance: NA; j_gene: TRBJ2-5; v_gene: TRBV14; CDR3aa: CASSQVPKAGTGGPRYQETQYF
abundance: NA; j_gene: TRBJ2-1; v_gene: TRBV11-2; CDR3aa: CASSVIMAERNNEQFF
abundance: NA; j_gene: TRBJ2-3; v_gene: TRBV29-1; CDR3aa: CSVVGLSSTDTQYF
abundance: NA; j_gene: TRBJ2-1; v_gene: TRBV12-3/TRBV12-4; CDR3aa: CASSPGVNNEQFF
abundance: NA; j_gene: TRBJ1-3; v_gene: TRBV7-9; CDR3aa: CASSGMAGPSGNTIYF
abundance: NA; j_gene: TRBJ2-3; v_gene: TRBV5-1; CDR3aa: CASSLSTASTDTQYF
abundance: NA; j_gene: TRBJ1-1; v_gene: TRBV7-8; CDR3aa: CASRLTPGDTEAFF
abundance: NA; j_gene: TRBJ2-7; v_gene: TRBV7-2; CDR3aa: CASSLGTSGGVYEQYF
abundance: NA; j_gene: TRBJ1-1; v_gene: TRBV19; CDR3aa: CASSIGRSGGTEAFF
abundance: NA; j_gene: TRBJ2-5; v_gene: TRBV12-3/TRBV12-4; CDR3aa: CASSPGEDRGFGTQYF
abundance: NA; j_gene: TRBJ2-5; v_gene: TRBV7-2; CDR3aa: CASSPKTILGLQETQYF
abundance: NA; j_gene: TRBJ2-1; v_gene: TRBV20-1; CDR3aa: CSARDPSGVYNEQFF
abundance: NA; j_gene: TRBJ2-7; v_gene: TRBV7-9; CDR3aa: CASSDSYEQYF
abundance: NA; j_gene: TRBJ2-1; v_gene: TRBV29-1; CDR3aa: CSVESGGLNNEQFF
abundance: NA; j_gene: TRBJ2-1; v_gene: TRBV5-4; CDR3aa: CASSWKGGPNEQFF
abundance: NA; j_gene: TRBJ2-3; v_gene: TRBV7-2; CDR3aa: CASSSPGQWYDTQYF
abundance: NA; j_gene: TRBJ1-2; v_gene: TRBV6-5; CDR3aa: CASSYWSGEANYGYTF
abundance: NA; j_gene: TRBJ2-7; v_gene: TRBV6-2/TRBV6-3; CDR3aa: CASSDAEAGGPHEQYF
abundance: NA; j_gene: TRBJ1-3; v_gene: TRBV20-1; CDR3aa: CSAPIPNSGNTIYF
abundance: NA; j_gene: TRBJ2-1; v_gene: TRBV12-3/TRBV12-4; CDR3aa: CASLAGGYNEQFF
abundance: NA; j_gene: TRBJ1-1; v_gene: TRBV29-1; CDR3aa: CSVEIRQGDVLNTEAFF
abundance: NA; j_gene: TRBJ2-5; v_gene: TRBV7-9; CDR3aa: CASSYTRGGTQYF
abundance: NA; j_gene: TRBJ2-5; v_gene: TRBV4-1; CDR3aa: CASSQAPPAGAEETQYF
abundance: NA; j_gene: TRBJ2-5; v_gene: TRBV12-3/TRBV12-4; CDR3aa: CASSHAGQGQETQYF
abundance: NA; j_gene: TRBJ2-1; v_gene: TRBV7-9; CDR3aa: CASSSPELAGAFEQFF
abundance: NA; j_gene: TRBJ2-1; v_gene: TRBV29-1; CDR3aa: CSVIGTSVYNEQFF
abundance: NA; j_gene: TRBJ2-3; v_gene: TRBV6-5; CDR3aa: CASSAWGGSTDTQYF
abundance: NA; j_gene: TRBJ1-1; v_gene: TRBV9; CDR3aa: CASSVAGQGIKNTEAFF
abundance: NA; j_gene: TRBJ2-4; v_gene: TRBV11-3; CDR3aa: CASSPDTGGAKNIQYF
abundance: NA; j_gene: TRBJ2-2; v_gene: TRBV20-1; CDR3aa: CSARAGTGDTGELFF
abundance: medium-sized; j_gene: TRBJ2-1; v_gene: TRBV11-3; CDR3aa: CASSFSGGLDNEQFF
abundance: NA; j_gene: TRBJ2-7; v_gene: TRBV6-2/TRBV6-3; CDR3aa: CASTMTRDTTSNYEQYF
abundance: NA; j_gene: TRBJ2-6; v_gene: TRBV28; CDR3aa: CASSLTAHPSGANVLTF
abundance: NA; j_gene: TRBJ1-2; v_gene: TRBV19; CDR3aa: CASSIGRDPYGYTF
abundance: NA; j_gene: TRBJ2-5; v_gene: TRBV29-1; CDR3aa: CSVEDLNGQGYQETQYF
abundance: NA; j_gene: TRBJ1-4; v_gene: TRBV4-3; CDR3aa: CASSQEDFSGSTNEKLFF